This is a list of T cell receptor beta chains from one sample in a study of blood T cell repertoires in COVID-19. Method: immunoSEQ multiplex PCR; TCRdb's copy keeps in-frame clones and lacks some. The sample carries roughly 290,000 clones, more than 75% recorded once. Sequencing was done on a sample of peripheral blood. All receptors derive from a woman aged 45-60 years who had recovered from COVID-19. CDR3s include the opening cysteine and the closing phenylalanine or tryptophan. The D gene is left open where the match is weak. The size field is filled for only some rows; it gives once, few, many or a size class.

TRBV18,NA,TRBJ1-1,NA,TGTGCCAGCTCAAATAACAGGGAGAACACTGAAGCTTTCTTT,CASSNNRENTEAFF
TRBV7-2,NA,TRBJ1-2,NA,TGTGCCAGCAGCTCAAACGGGGGAAGGTGGGATGGCTACACCTTC,CASSSNGGRWDGYTF
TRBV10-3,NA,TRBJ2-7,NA,TGTGCCATCAGTGAGTCCGGGTCATCGGTGCAGTACTTC,CAISESGSSVQYF
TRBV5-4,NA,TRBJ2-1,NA,TGTGCCAGCAGCATCCCGAGGGCCGATGAGCAGTTCTTC,CASSIPRADEQFF
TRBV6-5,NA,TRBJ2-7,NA,TGTGCCAGCAGACCTTCCAGGGATCGTGACTACGAGCAGTACTTC,CASRPSRDRDYEQYF
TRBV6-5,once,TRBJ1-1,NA,TGTGCCAGCAGTTACAGTCCGGACACTGAAGCTTTCTTT,CASSYSPDTEAFF
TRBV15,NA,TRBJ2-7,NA,TGTGCCACCAGCAGAGAAGACAGTCCCTACGAGCAGTACTTC,CATSREDSPYEQYF
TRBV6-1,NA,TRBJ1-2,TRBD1,TGTGCCAGCAGTGAAATTGGACAGGGGTTCTATGGCTACACCTTC,CASSEIGQGFYGYTF
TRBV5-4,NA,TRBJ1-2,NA,TGTGCCAGCAGCGAGGATACAGGCTACGTTAACTATGGCTACACCTTC,CASSEDTGYVNYGYTF
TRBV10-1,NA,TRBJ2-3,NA,TGCGCCAGCAGTTCGGGACTCGTAACAGATACGCAGTATTTT,CASSSGLVTDTQYF
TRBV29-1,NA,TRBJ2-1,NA,TGCAGCGTTGAAGGGAGAACCTACAATGAGCAGTTCTTC,CSVEGRTYNEQFF
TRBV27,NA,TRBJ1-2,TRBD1,TGTGCCAGCAGTTTTGGGACAGGGGGTTATGGCTACACCTTC,CASSFGTGGYGYTF
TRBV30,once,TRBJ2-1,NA,TGTGCCTGGAGTGCAGGGGAGAATGAGCAGTTCTTC,CAWSAGENEQFF
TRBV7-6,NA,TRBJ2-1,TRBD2,TGTGCCAGCAGCCCTCGACTAGCGGGGGAGGGTTTGAATGAGCAGTTCTTC,CASSPRLAGEGLNEQFF
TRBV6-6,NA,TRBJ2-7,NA,NA,CASSTSTSGEPYEQYF
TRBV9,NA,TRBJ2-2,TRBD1,TGTGCCAGCAGCGTATTTACGACAGGGGGAACCGGGGAGCTGTTTTTT,CASSVFTTGGTGELFF
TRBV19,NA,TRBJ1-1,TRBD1,TGTGCCAGTAATAATATCCCGGGGACAGGGGGCTGGAACACTGAAGCTTTCTTT,CASNNIPGTGGWNTEAFF
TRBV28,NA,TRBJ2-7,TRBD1,TGTGCCAGCAGTTCGCCGGGACAGGGGGCTTACGAGCAGTACTTC,CASSSPGQGAYEQYF
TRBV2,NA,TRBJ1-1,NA,TGTGCCAGCATTAAAACAGGTCGGAACACTGAAGCTTTCTTT,CASIKTGRNTEAFF
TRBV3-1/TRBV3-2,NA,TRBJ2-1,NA,TGTGCCAGCAGCCCCCGACAGGTGCCGCGCAATGAGCAGTTCTTC,CASSPRQVPRNEQFF
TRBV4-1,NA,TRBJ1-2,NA,TGCGCCAGCAGCCTCAGACCCCCAGGGGTAGGCTATGGCTACACCTTC,CASSLRPPGVGYGYTF
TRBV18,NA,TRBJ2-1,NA,TGTGCCAGCTCGCCCGTTTCGGGAGCAATCAATGAGCAGTTCTTC,CASSPVSGAINEQFF
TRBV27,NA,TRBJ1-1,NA,TGTGCCAGCAGTCTAGCGGGGTGGGCCACTGAAGCTTTCTTT,CASSLAGWATEAFF
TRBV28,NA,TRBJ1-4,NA,TGTGCCAGCCTCGCGTCAGGGGATGAAAAACTGTTTTTT,CASLASGDEKLFF
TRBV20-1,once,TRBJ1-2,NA,TGCAGTGCTAGTCGTACAGCCCCTAACTATGGCTACACCTTC,CSASRTAPNYGYTF
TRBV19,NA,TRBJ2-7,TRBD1,TGTGCCAGTAGTACGCGACAGGGGAGCCTCAGGTACGAGCAGTACTTC,CASSTRQGSLRYEQYF
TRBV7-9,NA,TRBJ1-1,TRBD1,TGTGCCAGCAGCTTTCGGACAGGAAGGACTGAAGCTTTCTTT,CASSFRTGRTEAFF
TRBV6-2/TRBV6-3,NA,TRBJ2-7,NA,TGTGCCAGCAGTTACGCCGGTGAGCAGTACTTC,CASSYAGEQYF
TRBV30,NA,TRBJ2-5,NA,TGTGCCTGGAGTCCGGGGGAAGGGGAGACCCAGTACTTC,CAWSPGEGETQYF
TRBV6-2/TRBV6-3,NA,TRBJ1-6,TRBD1,TGTGCCAGCAGTTACCCGACCGGGACAGGAAATTCACCCCTCCACTTT,CASSYPTGTGNSPLHF
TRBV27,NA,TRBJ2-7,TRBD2,TGTGCCAGCAGTTTATACCGGGGAGGGGCACCCTACGAGCAGTACTTC,CASSLYRGGAPYEQYF
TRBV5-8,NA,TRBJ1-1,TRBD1,TGTGCCAGCAGCTTCTGGACAGGGGAAAACACTGAAGCTTTCTTT,CASSFWTGENTEAFF
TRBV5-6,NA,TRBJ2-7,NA,TGTGCCAGCAGCCCGACCCCCAGGCCCCACGAGCAGTACTTC,CASSPTPRPHEQYF
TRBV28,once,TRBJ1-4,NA,TGTGCCAGCAGTTTGCCGCGCGGAAAACTGTTTTTT,CASSLPRGKLFF
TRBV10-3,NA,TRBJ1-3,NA,TGTGCCATCAGTGAGGGAGAGATCCCTGGAAACACCATATATTTT,CAISEGEIPGNTIYF
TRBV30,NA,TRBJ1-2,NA,TGTGCCTGGAGGGATCTCACCGCGGGGGGCTACACCTTC,CAWRDLTAGGYTF
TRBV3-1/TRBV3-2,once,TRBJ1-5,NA,TGTGCCAGCAGTGACACTTTTAGCAATCAGCCCCAGCATTTT,CASSDTFSNQPQHF
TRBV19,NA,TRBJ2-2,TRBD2,TGTGCCAGTAGTAGGGGACTAGCCGAGCCAGGTTACACCGGGGAGCTGTTTTTT,CASSRGLAEPGYTGELFF
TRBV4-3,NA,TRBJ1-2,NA,TGCGCCAGCAGCCAAGGGACAGCCGGAGGCTACACCTTC,CASSQGTAGGYTF
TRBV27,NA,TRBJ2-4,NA,TGTGCCAGCAGTTGGACACCGGGGGACATTCAGTACTTC,CASSWTPGDIQYF
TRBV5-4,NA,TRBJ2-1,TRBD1,TGTGCCAGCAGGTATACAGGGGGAGGTGAGCAGTTCTTC,CASRYTGGGEQFF
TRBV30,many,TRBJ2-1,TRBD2,TGTGCCTGGAGCCCAAAGCGGGGGGTATACAATGAGCAGTTCTTC,CAWSPKRGVYNEQFF
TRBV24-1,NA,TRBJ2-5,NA,TGTGCCACCAGTGATCCGATGAGGGAGCCGTTGGGTCAAGAGACCCAGTACTTC,CATSDPMREPLGQETQYF
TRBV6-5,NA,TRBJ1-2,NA,TGTGCCAGCAGGGTTGTCGGGTCTTTCTATGGCTACACCTTC,CASRVVGSFYGYTF
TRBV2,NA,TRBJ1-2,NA,TGTGCCAGCAGTCCGACAGTCTATGGCTACACCTTC,CASSPTVYGYTF
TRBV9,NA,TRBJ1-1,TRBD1,TGTGCCAGCAGCCCGAGGGGACAGGGCACTGAAGCTTTCTTT,CASSPRGQGTEAFF
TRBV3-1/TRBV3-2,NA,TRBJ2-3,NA,TGTGCCAGCAGCCAAGTTGGAGAGCAGTATTTT,CASSQVGEQYF
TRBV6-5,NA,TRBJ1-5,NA,TGTGCCAGCAGTAGACCGGGGAACAATCAGCCCCAGCATTTT,CASSRPGNNQPQHF
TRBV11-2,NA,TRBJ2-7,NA,TGTGCCAGCAGCTTAGTTGGAGGCCTAGGGTCTTCCGAGCAGTACTTC,CASSLVGGLGSSEQYF
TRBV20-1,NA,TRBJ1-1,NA,TGCAGTGCTAGTCTGGCGGCCAACACTGAAGCTTTCTTT,CSASLAANTEAFF
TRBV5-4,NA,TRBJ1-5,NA,TGTGCCAGCAGCTTGGGGGGCCAGGGTGGTGATCAGCCCCAGCATTTT,CASSLGGQGGDQPQHF
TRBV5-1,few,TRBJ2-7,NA,TGCGCCAGCGGACTGGGCGACACCTACGAGCAGTACTTC,CASGLGDTYEQYF
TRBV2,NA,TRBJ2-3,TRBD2,TGTGCCAGCCGCCTGGCGGGGGGCACAGATACGCAGTATTTT,CASRLAGGTDTQYF
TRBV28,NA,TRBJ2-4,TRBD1,TGTGCCAGCAGTTACGACAGGGGGCAAATCTATGGCGCCAAAAACATTCAGTACTTC,CASSYDRGQIYGAKNIQYF
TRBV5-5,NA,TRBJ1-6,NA,TGTGCCAGCAGCTTGGGGCAGATTAATTCACCCCTCCACTTT,CASSLGQINSPLHF
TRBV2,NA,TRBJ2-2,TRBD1,TGTGCCAGCATGGGGACAGGGAACACCGGGGAGCTGTTTTTT,CASMGTGNTGELFF
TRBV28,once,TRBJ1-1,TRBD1,TGTGCCAGCAGTGTACCGGGACAGGGGGTTGCGAACACTGAAGCTTTCTTT,CASSVPGQGVANTEAFF
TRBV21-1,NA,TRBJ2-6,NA,TGTGCCAGCAGCACACCTGGGACAGGCGTCCACTCTGGGGCCAACGTCCTGACTTTC,CASSTPGTGVHSGANVLTF